This T cell receptor (beta chain) was obtained from a study of cytomegalovirus exposure and HLA in healthy donors (dated by TCRdb to the late 2010s). Regarding the complete study: An earlier analysis of a few hundred of the donors reported roughly 300 Gb of sequence data and some 110 million unique TCR beta sequences obtained from 180 million or so T cells. To decide whether each TCR beta V gene segment behaved as functional or pseudogenic, an earlier analysis of nearly 600 of the donors relied on high-throughput TCR beta sequencing. The study combined high-throughput TCR immunosequencing, statistical association of individual TCRs with disease status, and machine learning to predict cytomegalovirus infection status. Among 300 to 450 genotyped donors of the cohort, an average of around 240,000 unique TCR beta nucleotide sequences were sequenced per donor, about a sixth of them non-productive. Genome-wide SNP genotypes for about 60% of the 666 donors were used in a later genetic analysis, which treated that subset as a discovery cohort. The number of donors typed differed by locus, with about 629-640 for A, B, C, DRB1 and DQB1, roughly 520 for DQA1, approximately 570 for DPA1, and 450 to 480 for DPB1. An early release that covered 500 to 800 HLA-typed donors contained 250 to 350 gigabases of sequencing data and tens of millions of unique TCR sequences. A separate validation cohort of over a hundred different subjects was used in addition to the approximately 640-subject first cohort. Both class I and class II loci were covered by HLA typing, at four-digit resolution. Every repertoire in the discovery cohort had been generated on one and the same sequencing platform. The study used immunosequencing to profile the T cell repertoires of around 600 subjects and linked those repertoires to cytomegalovirus serostatus. In a later analysis, previously published TCR beta repertoires from about 670 donors were re-analyzed and high-resolution HLA genotyping was added so that TCR occurrence patterns could be studied. The study aimed to test whether signatures of past pathogen exposure could be identified by cataloging public T cell receptors. Rather than drawing on any new phenotypic data, the later analysis identified candidate immune exposures from TCR beta sequences and the way those sequences occurred across donors. Of the approximately 400 genotyped donors, 65% to 90% were placed in the genetic ancestry cluster associated with self-reported Caucasian donors. Alongside the repertoire data, information on donor age, sex, ethnicity and CMV serostatus was compiled. A few DR-DQ haplotypes were handled as single units for association and clustering because linkage in the cohort was strong. The research as a whole found: The presence/absence analyses assumed that sequencing depth was roughly uniform across donors, and that assumption may not be true. V-gene and J-gene trimming of TCR beta chains was associated with a missense DCLRE1C variant in a later genetic analysis, and the association was replicated in an independent cohort. The authors suggested that the approach could potentially be extended to other disease states and immunological phenotypes. A further reported finding was that TCR beta sequences accurately predicted the HLA-A and HLA-B alleles for most subjects in the first cohort. In vitro tests confirmed that three of the cytomegalovirus-associated TCR beta chains recognize cytomegalovirus antigens. In a later genetic analysis, fewer N-insertions in productive TCRs were reported among donors in an Asian-associated ancestry cluster than the roughly 700-donor mean. Some IMGT-functional V segments, including TRBV6-2 and TRBV6-3, could not be distinguished by the 87-base-pair reads and were therefore excluded. Because some donors lacked HLA typing at each locus, the association tests relied only on the typed subset. Assigning TCR associations to individual alleles was difficult when HLA alleles, especially DR and DQ, strongly co-occurred. For the cohort, immune exposure information was limited to CMV serostatus. Because counts were too low, 15 to 20 rarely observed V segments, including chromosome 9 orphons, were excluded from the earlier analysis of around 640 of the donors. Several of the top co-occurrence clusters appeared to be linked to parvovirus B19, influenza, CMV and Epstein-Barr virus, according to a later analysis. The study listed around 160 TCR beta chains as associated with cytomegalovirus. Only TCR beta chains were sequenced in this cohort, and the absence of alpha or paired-chain data limited detectable features. At a false discovery rate of 0.05, a later analysis linked 16,951 TCR beta sequences to specific HLA alleles. Most CMV-associated TCR beta chains appeared to be HLA-restricted in a later analysis, and the HLA associations seemed to be driven largely by CMV exposure. In an earlier analysis of several hundred of the donors, most TCR beta V segments were observed in productive rearrangements about 90% or about 30% of the time, broadly matching IMGT annotations. In a later analysis, TCR association rates were found to vary across HLA loci, with the most associated TCRs seen for DRB1 alleles and the fewest for HLA-C alleles. A group of highly shared sequence variants was considered likely to be a technical artifact of the sequencing pipeline. Linkage disequilibrium might explain the correlated functional status among segregating V segments, but an unknown experimental factor could not be ruled out. Cytomegalovirus status was reported to be diagnosed by the classifier with high specificity and sensitivity in both the original and validation cohorts. Most TCR sequences were seen in very few donors, while some public TCRs were found in many individuals. In a later analysis, HLA-associated TCR beta chains were found to be more clonally expanded and to have lower generation probabilities than equally common non-associated chains.

Library generation was performed with the immunoSEQ multiplex PCR assay. A mixture of 60 forward primers for TCR Vbeta segments and 13 reverse primers for TCR Jbeta segments was used in the multiplex PCR. The CDR3 region of rearranged TCR beta genes was amplified from genomic DNA by a multiplex PCR assay. On the Illumina HiSeq System, the amplified TCR beta libraries were sequenced as 87-base-pair reads. In the paper's pipeline: A later analysis tallied tens of millions of unique TCR beta chains across the 660 or so repertoires, and some 10 million of those chains were shared by two or more donors. Raw reads were error-corrected and collapsed into unique sequences by a nearest-neighbor algorithm in which closely related sequences were merged to remove PCR and sequencing errors. V, D and J gene segments were assigned by aligning CDR3 sequences to IMGT reference sequences. For a sequence to be retained, a match of at least six nucleotides was required to both a V gene segment and a J gene segment. Rearrangements were called productive when the CDR3 lacked stop codons and stayed in frame with V and J; all others were non-productive. CDR3 was defined by IMGT convention, running from the second conserved V-encoded cysteine to the conserved J-encoded phenylalanine. In an earlier analysis of approximately 590 of the donors, sequences lacking an unambiguous match to a single V gene segment were excluded. In an earlier analysis of approximately 550 of the donors, V segments were called functional above 56.7% productive rearrangements and were called segregating when the between-donor standard deviation exceeded 5%. A statistical classification framework was developed to diagnose cytomegalovirus status using the catalog of TCR beta chain sequences. In a later analysis, TCR nucleotide sequences were compared against IMGT/GENE-DB human TR gene sequences so that V and J genes could be assigned. The TCRdist pipeline was used in a later analysis to assign CDR3 sequences and most-parsimonious VDJ recombination scenarios. In a later analysis, each TCR beta chain was defined by its CDR3 amino acid sequence together with its V-gene family, and reads without a unique V-gene family were excluded. As a way to deal with suspected cross-contamination and a sequencing artifact, a later analysis dropped 450 to 600 nucleotide sequences that were highly shared and had low generation probability. In a later analysis, a clonal expansion index was calculated for each public chain from normalized within-repertoire ranks of inferred template counts. A later analysis computed generation probabilities with a VDJ recombination model fitted to out-of-frame rearrangements, and checked the results against IGoR. In a later analysis, TCR-TCR, TCR-HLA and TCR-CMV co-occurrence was scored with hypergeometric tests, and a repertoire-size bias correction was applied to TCR pairs. To estimate false discovery rates, a later analysis permuted the HLA or CMV assignments 20 times. In a later analysis, co-occurring TCRs were grouped with DBSCAN, and TCRdist sequence similarity was added when clustering was performed within HLA-allele-positive subsets. For co-occurrence clustering, repertoires with fewer than 30,000 or more than 120,000 public chains were excluded, along with several repertoires with anomalous nucleotide sharing. The clones in this table, taken by TCRdb from immuneACCESS, are in-frame only. Not every clone is retained; where verified, under half of the shortfall comes from an unresolved V gene, and the cause of the rest is unknown. The V and J calls and clone size are taken from that table; D and trimming were inferred from the DNA. For this sample there are roughly 240,000 clones; approximately 81% appear just once. The ten largest make up about 0.22% of the sample.

From a lookup of the germline V gene, CDR1 and CDR2 are MGHDK and SYGVNS. Counted from cysteine to phenylalanine, this CDR3 has 13 amino acids. The only DNA kept is the CDR3, 39 bases in frame from the first base. V loses 6 bases, J loses 1 base, and the germline ends lie 9 bases apart. A word on this clone: Its antigen has not been determined. Per-base quality was not reported, and no clone a single base away is much larger than it.

The cohort consisted of 600 to 750 healthy bone marrow donors. At the time of sampling, every cohort member was nominally healthy, though immune exposures that went unrecorded were likely present. The donor was CMV seronegative and belonged to the group of over 300 seronegative cohort members. A peripheral blood sample was collected from each donor, and TCR beta sequencing was performed on peripheral blood mononuclear cells. Genomic DNA was extracted from the blood cell samples with the Qiagen DNeasy Blood Extraction Kit. The chain was built from TRBV25-1 and TRBJ1-1; the D segment could be TRBD1, given 5 matching bases. Sequencing input: PBMCs. The clonotype was recovered from a girl between 2 and 10 years old in good health and CMV-seronegative. CDR3 loop: CASRDTKNTEAFF. At the DNA level, the sequence is TGTGCCAGCAGGGACACTAAGAACACTGAAGCTTTCTTT.